The 31 T cell receptor beta chains given below trace back to one sample, sequenced in a study of T-cell memory formation after mild COVID-19. One entry per CDR3 protein results from TCRdb running MiXCR on the 5' RACE reads. Of under 450,000 distinct CDR3 sequences listed, 20% are singletons. What was sequenced was PBMCs or a T cell subset sorted from them (not recorded which). Receptor source: a man aged 18 to 30 who had mild COVID-19 (a few samples of this study predate the infection). Cell type and time point are not known.

The chain joins TRBV3-1 to TRBJ2-5; 9 nucleotides match TRBD1. CDR1 LGHDT and CDR2 YNNKEL come from the germline V gene (reference sequence). This CDR3 is built from 15 residues. V lost 5 bases, J lost 5 bases, and 9 bases stayed unmatched. DNA for the CDR3: TGTGCCAGCAGCTTCGGGACAGGGAGTAGGGAGACCCAGTACTTC. Amino acid sequence: CASSFGTGSRETQYF.

The chain uses TRBV11-1 and TRBJ1-2; possible D gene TRBD1, 6 bases. Trimming removed 3 bases at V and 7 bases at J, with 9 bases between. CDR1 and CDR2 (germline): SGHAT, FQDESV (reference sequence). CDR3 length equals 12 residues. The CDR3 protein is CASSFQGFGYTF. DNA for the CDR3: TGTGCCAGCAGCTTTCAGGGGTTTGGCTACACCTTC.

There are a few counts of this clonotype. The chain carries TRBV20-1 and TRBJ2-1, with 12 bases identical to TRBD2. Germline loops: CDR1 DFQATT, CDR2 SNEGSKA (reference sequence). Trimming at V came to 1 base and at J to 6 bases, leaving 1 base not matched to a gene. CDR3 length: 14 residues. CDR3 loop: CSARASGGANEQFF. CDR3 bases: TGCAGTGCTAGAGCTAGCGGGGGGGCCAATGAGCAGTTCTTC.

The CDR3 loop is CASSQVEDTIYF. Here the CDR3 DNA reads TGTGCCAGCAGCCAAGTGGAGGACACCATATATTTT. The rearrangement uses TRBV3-1 and TRBJ1-3; D is unresolved. Germline CDR1 is LGHDT and CDR2 is YNNKEL (reference sequence). V was clipped by 1 base and J by 8 bases, with 6 bases between them. The CDR3 runs 12 residues. The whole variable domain, filled in from reference TRBV3-1 and TRBJ1-3, reads DTAVSQTPKYLVTQMGNDKSIKCEQNLGHDTMYWYKQDSKKFLKIMFSYNNKELIINETVPNRFSPKSPDKAHLNLHINSLELGDSAVYFCASSQVEDTIYFGEGSWLTVV.

This clonotype showed up many times. The V call is TRBV7-9, the J call TRBJ1-5; D is ambiguous. The CDR3 consists of 12 residues. Per the germline V gene, CDR1 is SEHNR and CDR2 is FQNEAQ (reference sequence). V was trimmed by 3 bases and J by 4 bases, leaving 4 bases between them. CDR3 sequence (DNA): TGTGCCAGCAGCTTGGGGAATCAGCCCCAGCATTTT. Translation: CASSLGNQPQHF.

This clonotype occurred a few times. The chain employs TRBV9 and TRBJ1-6; 9 bases fit TRBD1. With 0 bases clipped from V and 10 bases from J, the junction kept 5 bases outside the gene matches. The germline V gene has CDR1 SGDLS and CDR2 YYNGEE. The CDR3 sequence is 15 residues long. The CDR3 DNA sequence: TGTGCCAGCAGCGTAGTGGGGGACAGGGCCTCACCCCTCCACTTT. Protein sequence: CASSVVGDRASPLHF.

This chain joins TRBV18 and TRBJ1-2, with TRBD1 identical over 10 bases. Germline loops: CDR1 KGHSH, CDR2 LQKENI. The CDR3 totals 16 residues. V dropped 0 bases and J dropped 7; count of bases not matched to a gene: 8. CDR3 amino acids: CASSPPSDRGISGYTF. CDR3 coding DNA: TGTGCCAGCTCACCACCTTCGGACAGGGGGATTAGTGGCTACACCTTC.

The V gene is TRBV7-2, the J gene TRBJ2-1; 8 bases are shared with TRBD2. In germline, CDR1 is SGHTA, CDR2 FQGNSA. The CDR3 is made up of 16 amino acids. After removal of 4 bases from V and 10 bases from J, the junction contained 15 bases not matched to a gene. CDR3 sequence: CASSSLAGTSFGEQFF. CDR3 nucleotides: TGTGCCAGCAGCTCCCTGGCAGGGACTAGTTTCGGGGAGCAGTTCTTC. The full variable domain, in which reference TRBV7-2 and TRBJ2-1 provide the parts outside the CDR3, is GAGVSQSPSNKVTEKGKDVELRCDPISGHTALYWYRQSLGQGLEFLIYFQGNSAPDKSGLPSDRFSAERTGGSVSTLTIQRTQQEDSAVYLCASSSLAGTSFGEQFFGPGTRLTVL.

This clonotype was observed a few times. The genes are TRBV6-2 or TRBV6-3 and TRBJ1-1, with 7 bases identical to TRBD1. The CDR3 sequence is 15 residues long. The V gene end was trimmed by 5 bases and the J gene end by 4 bases; junction bases not matched to a gene: 10. CDR1 and CDR2 from the germline V gene are MNHEY and SVGEGT. CDR3 in DNA: TGTGCCAGCAGTCTTTGGACAGGTATGGGCACTGAAGCTTTCTTT. Translating gives CASSLWTGMGTEAFF.

This chain uses TRBV5-4 with TRBJ2-5; 10 positions match TRBD2. CDR3 length: 17 residues. Germline CDR1 and CDR2: SGHNT and YYREEE (reference sequence). V lost 4 bases to trimming and J lost 4 bases; unmatched junction nucleotides: 13. CDR3 coding DNA: TGTGCCAGCAGCGCGGATGGACTAGCGGTTTCAGGAGAGACCCAGTACTTC. This encodes CASSADGLAVSGETQYF.

V usage is TRBV19 and J usage is TRBJ2-7; 9 bases line up with TRBD2. Germline trimming cut 5 bases from V and 0 bases from J; bases unmatched to any gene: 5. The CDR3 runs 15 residues. Germline V gives CDR1 LNHDA, CDR2 SQIVND (reference sequence). CDR3 amino acids: CASSPASGDSYEQYF. In nucleotides, the CDR3 is TGTGCCAGTAGTCCGGCTAGCGGGGACTCCTACGAGCAGTACTTC.

As for this clonotype: The DNA is omitted, as the CDR3 cannot be located on it reliably, and the CDR3 follows TCRdb's listing. The J gene is TRBJ2-1, the V gene TRBV3-2; the tabulated D call, TRBD1, remains unverified against the DNA. TRBV3-2 is a listed pseudogene. The CDR3 is made up of 17 amino acids, end residues included. The CDR3: CASSNVGQGATYNEQFF.

This clonotype was seen only a few times. This chain joins TRBV7-8 and TRBJ2-2; 8 bases line up with TRBD2. Looked up from germline, CDR1 is SGHVS and CDR2 is FQNEAQ. Unmatched junction bases numbered 9, after V lost 5 bases and J lost 4 bases. The CDR3 extends over 16 amino acids. CDR3 DNA: TGTGCCAGCAGCCGCGGGCGGGGGGAGGTCACCGGGGAGCTGTTTTTT. It specifies CASSRGRGEVTGELFF.

The gene calls are TRBV29-1 and TRBJ2-7; TRBD2 might be the D (5 bases). Germline CDR1 reads SQVTM; CDR2 reads ANQGSEA. V was trimmed by 4 bases and J by 4 bases, leaving 8 bases between them. The CDR3 totals 11 residues. CDR3 region: CSVVWEYEQYV. The CDR3 DNA follows: TGCAGCGTTGTTTGGGAGTACGAGCAGTACGTC.

In this sample, this clonotype turned up a few times. The rearrangement uses TRBV12-3 or TRBV12-4 and TRBJ2-3, with 7 bases aligning to TRBD2. The CDR3 is 15 amino acids. V shed 2 bases and J 0 bases; nucleotides not matched to a gene: 2. The CDR3 protein is CASSLNSGSTDTQYF. CDR3 DNA sequence: TGTGCCAGCAGTTTAAATAGCGGGAGCACAGATACGCAGTATTTT.

The chain couples TRBV6-6 to TRBJ1-3; D unclear. Trimming took 4 bases from V and 2 from J, leaving 9 bases between them. This CDR3 has 14 amino acids. CDR1 and CDR2 from the germline V gene are MNHNY and SVGAGI (reference sequence). The CDR3 DNA follows: TGTGCCAGCAGTTCCAACGGGGCTGGAAACACCATATATTTT. This translates into CASSSNGAGNTIYF.

This clonotype was recorded many times. The chain has TRBV6-2 or TRBV6-3 and TRBJ2-1; 12 bases map to TRBD2. Trimming removed 10 bases from V and 0 bases from J; junction bases left unmatched: 4. There are 15 residues in the CDR3. CDR1 MNHEY and CDR2 SVGEGT come from the germline V gene. The CDR3 nucleotides are TGTGCCAAGACTAGCGGGGGTATCTCCTACAATGAGCAGTTCTTC. The encoded protein is CAKTSGGISYNEQFF.

V usage is TRBV4-1 and J usage is TRBJ2-2; D gene uncertain. This CDR3 has 17 residues. The germline V gene encodes CDR1 MGHRA and CDR2 YSYEKL. V was pared by 4 bases and J by 7 bases, with 22 bases between. Written as DNA, the CDR3 is TGCGCCAGCAGCCCCACCTCCTACACCGCGGACGGCGGGGAGCTGTTTTTT. Protein product: CASSPTSYTADGGELFF.

The J gene is TRBJ2-5, the V gene TRBV5-1, with D tentatively TRBD1 (5 bases). Trimming pared 8 bases from V and 0 bases from J, leaving 11 bases between. This CDR3 has 13 amino acids. Germline loops: CDR1 SGHRS, CDR2 YFSETQ. CDR3 nucleotides: TGCGCCAGTTCCCAGGGTTACCAAGAGACCCAGTACTTC. Translated, it gives CASSQGYQETQYF.

The rearrangement uses TRBV21-1 and TRBJ2-3; TRBD1 was called by the table and not checked on the DNA. TRBV21-1 is classified as a pseudogene. The CDR3 has 16 residues. Here the CDR3 reads CASSKAPGLGTDTQYF. The CDR3 DNA reads as TGTGCCAGCAGCAAAGCTCCCGGGCTCGGGACAGATACGCAGTATTTT.

The chain uses TRBV20-1 and TRBJ1-2; 7 bases map to TRBD1. The CDR3 sequence is 13 residues long. Germline V gene lookup returns CDR1 DFQATT and CDR2 SNEGSKA (reference sequence). The V and J ends lost 0 bases and 4 bases, in that order; junction bases with no gene match: 2. CDR3 nucleotide sequence: TGCAGTGCTAGAGATCCAGGGGGCTATGGCTACACCTTC. This gives the protein CSARDPGGYGYTF.

In this sample, this clonotype turned up many times. The chain employs TRBV14 and TRBJ1-1; D unresolved. V was trimmed by 7 bases and J by 5 bases, leaving 14 bases between them. Germline V lookup: CDR1 SGHDN, CDR2 FVKESK. The CDR3 is 13 residues long. CDR3 bases: TGTGCCAGCACCAGAGGGAGCGGGACTGAAGCTTTCTTT. This codes for CASTRGSGTEAFF.

The chain is built from TRBV7-2 and TRBJ1-1; D unresolved. The V end lost 2 bases, the J end lost 0 bases, and 7 bases lay between the germline ends. The germline V gene encodes CDR1 SGHTA and CDR2 FQGNSA. The CDR3 length is 14 residues. Written as DNA, the CDR3 is TGTGCCAGCAGCTTATTCGGAGTGAACACTGAAGCTTTCTTT. It codes for CASSLFGVNTEAFF.

The chain has TRBV20-1 and TRBJ2-4; D is unresolved. The length of the CDR3 is 12 residues. The V and J ends lost 3 bases and 6 bases respectively, with 9 bases between them. Germline V gene sequence: CDR1 DFQATT, CDR2 SNEGSKA (reference sequence). CDR3 sequence: CSAREESNIQYF. CDR3 DNA: TGCAGTGCTAGGGAAGAATCAAACATTCAGTACTTC.

Only a few counts were recorded for this clonotype. The rearrangement links TRBV5-1 to TRBJ1-5; TRBD1 is a possible D gene (6 bases). The CDR3 sequence is 14 residues long. Germline-derived CDR1 and CDR2 are SGHRS and YFSETQ. V lost 2 bases to trimming and J lost 6 bases, with 12 bases between them. CDR3 sequence: CASSFGTGSQPQHF. DNA of the CDR3: TGCGCCAGCAGCTTTGGAACAGGGAGTCAGCCCCAGCATTTT.

This clonotype has a count of ten or more. This chain joins TRBV20-1 and TRBJ2-7; D may be TRBD2 (5 bases). V lost 0 bases to trimming and J lost 3 bases, with 6 bases between them. The CDR3 sequence is 12 residues long. CDR1 and CDR2 (germline): DFQATT, SNEGSKA (reference sequence). CDR3 DNA sequence: TGCAGTGCTAGAGATCGGGGCTACGAGCAGTACTTC. Amino acid sequence: CSARDRGYEQYF.

This chain links TRBV24-1 with TRBJ1-5; TRBD1 is a possible D gene (5 bases). CDR1 and CDR2 from the germline V gene are KGHDR and SFDVKD. This CDR3 region has 13 residues. Trimming cost V 4 bases and J 9 bases, with 12 bases left between them. CDR3: CATSDGTHLPQHF. As DNA, the CDR3 is TGTGCCACCAGTGACGGGACCCACTTGCCCCAGCATTTT.

This clonotype was counted between two and nine times. The CDR3 DNA reads TGCAGCGTTGGAGGACAGGGGGGTAGCCTCACCTATGGCTACACCTTC. Translated: CSVGGQGGSLTYGYTF. The genes are TRBV29-1 and TRBJ1-2, with 10 bases fitting TRBD1. This CDR3 is 16 amino acids long. Trimming at V came to 4 bases and at J to 4 bases, leaving 12 bases not matched to a gene. Germline V gene lookup returns CDR1 SQVTM and CDR2 ANQGSEA.

V gene TRBV2 combines with J gene TRBJ2-5; D tentatively reads TRBD1 or TRBD2 (5 bases each). The CDR3 runs to 13 residues. The germline CDR1 and CDR2 sequences are SNHLY and FYNNEI. The ends were cut back, 7 bases at V and 2 bases at J, with 11 bases in the middle. The CDR3 protein is CASTGREQETQYF. As DNA, the CDR3 is TGTGCCAGCACTGGCAGGGAGCAAGAGACCCAGTACTTC.

This clonotype was observed a handful of times. The CDR3 protein is CASTEGPYYGYTF. As DNA, the CDR3 is TGTGCCAGCACCGAGGGTCCTTACTATGGCTACACCTTC. The chain employs TRBV6-1 and TRBJ1-2; no clear D gene. V lost 7 bases and J lost 3, with 12 bases in between. Germline V lookup: CDR1 MNHNS, CDR2 SASEGT. The CDR3 is 13 amino acids.

A few counts support this clonotype. The CDR3 loop is CASSLVAGSVYGYTF. The CDR3 bases are TGTGCCAGCAGCTTAGTGGCCGGTTCAGTCTATGGCTACACCTTC. The chain recombines TRBV7-8 with TRBJ1-2; the D is unclear. Germline V gene sequence: CDR1 SGHVS, CDR2 FQNEAQ. Between the trimmed V and J ends, which lost 1 base and 4 bases, there was a span of 13 bases. This CDR3 has 15 residues.